The rows below give T cell receptor beta chains drawn from one sample of a study of T cells expressing NK-cell markers. TCRdb re-called the 5' RACE reads; every CDR3 protein appears as one record, without DNA. The table for this sample gives some 280,000 distinct CDR3 sequences. Sequencing was carried out using blood T cells: a sorted CD56 or NKG2C T cell subset, CD4+ or CD8+ T cells, or bulk PBMC T cells (not recorded which). These receptors were collected from a man aged 18 to 29 in good health. CDR3s include the opening cysteine and the closing phenylalanine or tryptophan.

V	J	CDR3
TRBV6-5	TRBJ2-5	CASSQQGGGVQETQYF
TRBV6-1	TRBJ2-7	CASEIIAGGLAYEQYF
TRBV10-3	TRBJ2-1	CAISETGRMNTSYNEQFF
TRBV12-3/TRBV12-4	TRBJ2-6	CASSGVEGSSVHSGANVLTF
TRBV5-1	TRBJ2-1	CASSAGAGGYDSSYNEQFF
TRBV23-1	TRBJ2-5	CASTTGIQETQYF
TRBV5-1	TRBJ2-2	CASRSGGENTGELFF
TRBV20-1	TRBJ2-7	CSARGSVGYEQYF
TRBV9	TRBJ2-3	CASSVVGITDTQYF
TRBV4-2	TRBJ1-2	CASSQEGQGALGYGYTF
TRBV7-7	TRBJ2-1	CASSNVGGTTYNEQFF
TRBV7-3	TRBJ2-1	CASSIGGGGNEQFF
TRBV18	TRBJ2-7	CASSPGTGLSYEQYF
TRBV12-3/TRBV12-4	TRBJ2-5	CASSFVTSGRQETQYF
TRBV29-1	TRBJ2-3	CSVAVDMYTDTQYF
TRBV7-3	TRBJ2-5	CASSMAGGQETQYF
TRBV7-2	TRBJ1-1	CASSLTGGATTEAFF
TRBV7-6	TRBJ2-3	CASMLQGGPDTQYF
TRBV7-3	TRBJ2-2	CASSFGGTRVTGELFF
TRBV10-3	TRBJ1-1	CAIKRDRDVPAFF
TRBV20-1	TRBJ2-3	CSAEGTSGYTQYF
TRBV12-3/TRBV12-4	TRBJ2-2	CASSIRGFGELFF
TRBV7-2	TRBJ2-3	CASSLKGLAGGPVNTDTQYF
TRBV3-1	TRBJ1-3	CASSHRQRAGNTIYF
TRBV29-1	TRBJ2-7	CSVEGLAGAYEQYF
TRBV18	TRBJ1-1	CASSPPSRTEGTEAFF
TRBV20-1	TRBJ2-5	CSDHPRGKGGETQYF
TRBV29-1	TRBJ2-7	CSAGTSSVYEQYF
TRBV13	TRBJ2-1	CASSLGWAFYEQFF
TRBV6-2/TRBV6-3	TRBJ2-5	CASSRSGGLETQYF
TRBV6-6	TRBJ1-2	CASSLQARYGYTF
TRBV20-1	TRBJ2-2	CSASSRGLTGELFF
TRBV7-2	TRBJ2-5	CASSFQAGGGETQYF
TRBV19	TRBJ2-2	CASSASGTWTGELFF
TRBV24-1	TRBJ2-1	CATSSPTSFPGNNEQFF
TRBV5-4	TRBJ2-1	CASSLIGQGFDEQFF
TRBV29-1	TRBJ2-5	CSVERDRGETQYF
TRBV5-1	TRBJ2-5	CATGLEGGETQYF
TRBV29-1	TRBJ2-7	CSVDIAGAAEQYF
TRBV5-6	TRBJ1-6	CASSLGVSRNSPLHF
TRBV4-3	TRBJ1-4	CASSLRWTGIGEKLFF
TRBV3-1	TRBJ1-1	CASSPLYENTEAFF
TRBV20-1	TRBJ2-3	CSASPGTSGRDTQYF
TRBV12-3/TRBV12-4	TRBJ2-1	CASSPGLAGAYNEQFF